This T cell receptor beta chain was recorded in a study of shared clonotypes between healthy human individuals. For the study at large: CD8 memory received one plate per donor, CD8 naive two, CD4 memory three and CD4 naive three.

Terminally differentiated effector memory CD45RA+ cells were excluded from the naive CD8 cells, which were CD45RO-negative and positively selected for CCR7. The repertoire was sequenced with immunoSEQ multiplex PCR; TCRdb's copy has only in-frame clones and lacks some. The sample has about 2.1 million clones; 80% to 95% are singletons. With V trimmed by 6 bases and J by 5 bases, 9 bases remained unmatched. Germline-derived CDR1 and CDR2 are MNHEY and SMNVEV (reference sequence). The CDR3 extends over 14 amino acids. The study, taken as a whole, reports: Among non-shared clonotypes, generation probabilities were lower than among those shared by all four donors.

As for this clone: Its cognate antigen is unknown.

The sequenced material came from naive CD8+ T cells from PBMCs. This sequence joins TRBV27 and TRBJ1-2; 7 nucleotides agree with TRBD1. This clonotype was obtained from a man aged 18-30 years in good health. Some clones in this sample may be carry-over from other donors' samples. The CDR3 loop reads CASRFRTGEYGYTF. DNA of the CDR3: TGTGCCAGCAGGTTCCGAACAGGGGAGTATGGCTACACCTTC.